The next 30 T cell receptor beta chains were all read from a single sample in a study of blood T cells in healthy people across ages. It was with a sample-barcoded 5' primer and a J-beta primer mix that a second PCR of about 7 to 12 cycles was run. MiXCR, applied by TCRdb to the 5' RACE reads, yields one record per CDR3 protein. The sample holds some 850,000 distinct CDR3 sequences, around 25% seen once. This same sample was also taken into another study, of T cells of mothers and their children.

Material for sequencing was blood. Receptor source: a boy under 18 in good health.

This clonotype occurred a few times. The chain recombines TRBV7-2 with TRBJ1-1; D may be TRBD1 (5 bases). From germline, CDR1 is SGHTA and CDR2 FQGNSA. The CDR3 extends over 14 amino acids. The V end was cut by 1 base, the J end by 8 bases, with 14 bases between. CDR3: CASSLGRRDVEAFF. CDR3 bases: TGTGCCAGCAGCTTAGGTCGCAGGGACGTCGAAGCTTTCTTT.

This clonotype has a handful of counts. The chain carries TRBV7-9 and TRBJ2-5, with 11 bases matching TRBD2. The germline CDR1 and CDR2 sequences are SEHNR and FQNEAQ (reference sequence). CDR3 length equals 16 residues. V was pared by 5 bases and J by 3 bases, with 8 bases of the junction left unmatched. CDR3 region: CASSEGLAVIKETQYF. CDR3 nucleotide sequence: TGTGCCAGCAGCGAGGGACTAGCGGTTATCAAAGAGACCCAGTACTTC.

This clonotype has only a few counts. The gene calls are TRBV5-1 and TRBJ1-4; D is perhaps TRBD1 (6 bases). The V gene lost 3 bases and the J gene lost 8 bases, with 14 bases spanning the gap. Germline lookup yields CDR1 SGHRS and CDR2 YFSETQ. The length of the CDR3 is 14 residues. The CDR3 here is CASSSRGDGEKLFF. The CDR3 coding sequence is TGCGCCAGCAGCTCCAGGGGAGATGGGGAAAAACTGTTTTTT.

V and J are TRBV2 and TRBJ2-5; D assignment may be TRBD1 or TRBD2 (5 bases each). CDR3 length equals 15 residues. Per the germline V gene, CDR1 is SNHLY and CDR2 is FYNNEI. The V gene lost 6 bases and the J gene lost 5 bases, with 19 bases spanning the gap. CDR3 in DNA: TGTGCCAGCAGAATAGGGACGGGTACCAGGGAGACCCAGTACTTC. Protein product: CASRIGTGTRETQYF.

This clonotype was seen only a few times. The chain employs TRBV10-3 and TRBJ1-1; 7 nucleotides match TRBD1. The CDR3 sequence is 11 residues long. The germline gives CDR1 ENHRY, CDR2 SYGVKD. The J segment lost 7 bases and the V segment lost 6 bases, leaving 2 bases of the junction unmatched. The CDR3 sequence: CAIRDRDEAFF. DNA of the CDR3: TGTGCCATCAGAGACAGGGATGAAGCTTTCTTT.

Only a few counts were recorded for this clonotype. CDR3 loop: CASSHKPYEQYF. The CDR3 nucleotides read TGTGCCAGCAGTCACAAGCCTTACGAGCAGTACTTC. This chain connects TRBV7-2 to TRBJ2-5; D ambiguous. The J call may be in error: the DNA end matches TRBJ2-7 better. The CDR3 extends over 12 amino acids. CDR1 and CDR2 (germline): SGHTA, FQGNSA.

Only a few counts were recorded for this clonotype. The CDR3 DNA reads TGCAGCGTTGAAAAGCGCAGGGTGGTTTCACCCCTCCACTTT. Encoded protein: CSVEKRRVVSPLHF. This chain uses TRBV29-1 with TRBJ1-6; possibly TRBD1 for D (5 bases). Looked up from germline, CDR1 is SQVTM and CDR2 is ANQGSEA. The V gene lost 2 bases and the J gene lost 9 bases, with 14 bases spanning the gap. The CDR3 length is 14 residues.

This clonotype was seen a few times. The chain carries TRBV28 and TRBJ2-5; TRBD2 might be the D (7 bases). Looked up from germline, CDR1 is MDHEN and CDR2 is SYDVKM. Trimming stripped 6 bases from V and 4 bases from J, with 24 bases between. This CDR3 spans 17 amino acids. DNA for the CDR3: TGTGCCAGCAGCCTATTCGCCTGGGAGGGGGGGGGAGAGACCCAGTACTTC. This translates into CASSLFAWEGGGETQYF.

Only one count was recorded for this clonotype. The rearrangement uses TRBV20-1 and TRBJ2-5, with TRBD2 as a possible D gene (7 bases). Trimming cost V 2 bases and J 5 bases, with 15 bases left between them. The CDR3 has 14 amino acids. Germline CDR1 DFQATT, CDR2 SNEGSKA (reference sequence). The CDR3 bases are TGCAGTGCTAGACGAGGGGGAGGGGGGGAGACCCAGTACTTC. Its translation is CSARRGGGGETQYF.

This clonotype was detected only a few times. This sequence joins TRBV11-2 and TRBJ1-3; no clear D. This CDR3 is built from 12 residues. The germline V gene has CDR1 SGHAT and CDR2 FQNNGV. This CDR3 reads CPPSISGNTIYF. CDR3 in DNA: TGTCCCCCCTCAATCTCTGGAAACACCATATATTTT.

This chain links TRBV27 with TRBJ2-4; D remains unclear. V lost 6 bases, J lost 1 base, and 16 bases lay in between. Germline V lookup: CDR1 MNHEY, CDR2 SMNVEV (reference sequence). This CDR3 spans 16 amino acids. The CDR3 bases are TGTGCCAGCAGAAAGATGGGGTCCGTGGCCAAAAACATTCAGTACTTC. Encoded protein: CASRKMGSVAKNIQYF.

The J gene is TRBJ2-4, the V gene TRBV7-2, with 9 positions matching TRBD1. The ends lost 5 bases at V and 9 bases at J; junction bases unmatched: 11. Germline V gene sequence: CDR1 SGHTA, CDR2 FQGNSA. This CDR3 has 15 residues. The CDR3 spells CASSRPGTGTGIQYF. In nucleotides, the CDR3 is TGTGCCAGCAGCCGTCCGGGGACAGGGACGGGCATTCAGTACTTC.

This clonotype was seen only a few times. The genes are TRBV11-2 and TRBJ1-6; possibly TRBD1 for D (5 bases). The CDR3 has 14 residues. V lost 4 bases and J lost 8, with 12 bases in between. Germline V gene sequence: CDR1 SGHAT, CDR2 FQNNGV. This CDR3 is CASSSDSDYSPLHF. Here the CDR3 DNA reads TGTGCCAGCAGCTCAGACAGCGACTATTCACCCCTCCACTTT.

This clonotype turned up a few times. The J gene is TRBJ1-4, the V gene TRBV21-1; the table's D call, TRBD1, was not checked against the DNA. TRBV21-1 is termed a pseudogene. The CDR3 has 15 residues. CDR3 residues: CASSPGEAANEKLFF. The CDR3 DNA reads TGTGCCAGCAGTCCAGGGGAGGCCGCTAATGAAAAACTGTTTTTT.

This clonotype came up once. This chain joins TRBV21-1 and TRBJ2-3; TRBD1, as called in the table, went unchecked against the DNA. TRBV21-1 is recorded as a pseudogene. The CDR3 length is 17 residues. CDR3 in amino acids: CASSKEIPWGRTDTQYF. CDR3 DNA: TGTGCCAGCAGCAAGGAGATTCCCTGGGGAAGGACAGATACGCAGTATTTT.

This rearrangement joins TRBV11-2 to TRBJ2-2; D may be TRBD2 (6 bases). This CDR3 contains 17 residues. V was shortened by 1 base and J by 2 bases, with 14 bases between the two germline ends. Germline values: CDR1 SGHAT, CDR2 FQNNGV. CDR3 sequence: CASSLGGVTFNTGELFF. Written as DNA, the CDR3 is TGTGCCAGCAGCTTAGGGGGGGTCACTTTCAACACCGGGGAGCTGTTTTTT.

In this sample, this clonotype turned up a few times. J is TRBJ2-4 and V is TRBV20-1; D is unresolved. Trimming took off 1 base at V and 1 base at J, with 11 bases between the two ends. This CDR3 is built from 15 residues. Germline V CDR1 and CDR2: DFQATT, SNEGSKA (reference sequence). The CDR3 loop is CSARGNGWAKNIQYF. In DNA form, the CDR3 reads TGCAGTGCTAGAGGCAACGGGTGGGCCAAAAACATTCAGTACTTC.

This clonotype was seen once. The rearrangement links TRBV4-1 to TRBJ2-1; D gene unclear. Deletions cut 0 bases from V and 3 bases from J, with 6 bases between. CDR3 size: 14 residues. From germline, CDR1 is MGHRA and CDR2 YSYEKL. In DNA form, the CDR3 reads TGCGCCAGCAGCCAAGATCAGGACTACAATGAGCAGTTCTTC. It encodes CASSQDQDYNEQFF.

This clonotype came up a few times. The chain combines TRBV18 with TRBJ1-2; D perhaps matches TRBD1 (5 bases). Germline lookup yields CDR1 KGHSH and CDR2 LQKENI. Trimming removed 0 bases at V and 8 bases at J, with 13 bases between. The CDR3 contains 14 residues. The CDR3 is CASSPPSTEWGYTF. The CDR3 DNA sequence: TGTGCCAGCTCACCACCCTCGACAGAGTGGGGCTACACCTTC. Filled out from reference TRBV18 and TRBJ1-2, the complete variable domain reads NAGVMQNPRHLVRRRGQEARLRCSPMKGHSHVYWYRQLPEEGLKFMVYLQKENIIDESGMPKERFSAEFPKEGPSILRIQQVVRGDSAAYFCASSPPSTEWGYTFGSGTRLTVV.

J is TRBJ2-7 and V is TRBV28; TRBD1 or TRBD2 may be the D gene (5 bases each). Germline CDR1 MDHEN, CDR2 SYDVKM. The V and J ends lost 5 bases and 5 bases respectively, with 16 bases between them. The CDR3 consists of 14 residues. CDR3 nucleotides: TGTGCCAGCAGTCCCCGGGACGCTTCCCACGAGCAGTACTTC. This codes for CASSPRDASHEQYF.

The CDR3 spells CAISDGQGGPDTQYF. The CDR3, as DNA: TGTGCCATCAGTGACGGGCAGGGTGGGCCAGATACGCAGTATTTT. This chain uses TRBV10-3 with TRBJ2-3, with D maybe TRBD1 (5 bases). The V and J ends lost 3 bases and 4 bases respectively, with 14 bases between them. CDR1 is ENHRY and CDR2 is SYGVKD in the germline V gene. The CDR3 has 15 amino acids.

The rearrangement links TRBV7-6 to TRBJ1-6, with 7 bases that match TRBD1. Germline V lookup: CDR1 SGHVS, CDR2 FNYEAQ. This CDR3 comprises 14 residues. V lost 5 bases and J lost 8; bases outside the gene matches: 6. The CDR3 spells CASSQQGRYSPLHF. The CDR3 DNA sequence: TGTGCCAGCAGCCAACAGGGGAGGTATTCACCCCTCCACTTT. Looking up the rest from reference TRBV7-6 and TRBJ1-6 gives the full variable domain: GAGVSQSPRYKVTKRGQDVALRCDPISGHVSLYWYRQALGQGPEFLTYFNYEAQQDKSGLPNDRFSAERPEGSISTLTIQRTEQRDSAMYRCASSQQGRYSPLHFGNGTRLTVT.

The chain combines TRBV4-1 with TRBJ2-1; no firm D call. Looked up from germline, CDR1 is MGHRA and CDR2 is YSYEKL. There are 15 residues in the CDR3. With 0 bases removed from V and 0 bases from J, the gap between germline ends came to 6 bases. This CDR3 is CASSQDSFSYNEQFF. The CDR3 region has the DNA TGCGCCAGCAGCCAAGATTCCTTCTCCTACAATGAGCAGTTCTTC.

The chain couples TRBV20-1 to TRBJ1-4; possible D gene TRBD1, 5 bases. Germline V gene data show CDR1 as DFQATT and CDR2 as SNEGSKA (reference sequence). V lost 3 bases to trimming and J lost 3 bases, with 23 bases between them. This CDR3 region has 18 residues. This chain's CDR3 is CSASQLGGTRAPNEKLFF. Here the CDR3 DNA reads TGCAGTGCTAGTCAATTGGGGGGGACCCGTGCACCTAATGAAAAACTGTTTTTT.

The genes are TRBV10-3 and TRBJ2-1; 8 nucleotides match TRBD1. The CDR3 consists of 16 residues. V was pared by 0 bases and J by 5 bases, with 6 bases of the junction left unmatched. Germline V CDR1 and CDR2: ENHRY, SYGVKD. The CDR3 reads CAISESPGTGNNEQFF. CDR3 DNA sequence: TGTGCCATCAGTGAGTCCCCCGGGACAGGAAACAATGAGCAGTTCTTC.

The V gene is TRBV12-3 or TRBV12-4, the J gene TRBJ2-7; 9 bases are a match to TRBD2. CDR3 length: 16 amino acids. The junction had 10 bases not matched to a gene; V was cut back by 2 bases and J by 5 bases. The CDR3 sequence is CASSLSSSGDLDEQYF. The CDR3 DNA is TGTGCCAGCAGTTTAAGCTCTAGCGGGGATTTGGACGAGCAGTACTTC.

In its sample, this clonotype was seen a few times. The chain joins TRBV16 to TRBJ1-4; TRBD1 is a possible D gene (5 bases). The germline V gene has CDR1 KGHSY and CDR2 FQNENV. This CDR3 comprises 17 residues. Trimming removed 0 bases from V and 0 bases from J, with 11 bases in between. The CDR3 spells CASSQSQGLATNEKLFF. The DNA of the CDR3 is TGTGCCAGCAGCCAATCCCAGGGCCTTGCAACTAATGAAAAACTGTTTTTT.

This clonotype was counted a few times. The chain uses TRBV12-3 or TRBV12-4 and TRBJ2-5; perhaps TRBD2 as D (6 bases). The length of the CDR3 is 14 residues. Trimming cost V 7 bases and J 4 bases, with 16 bases left between them. The CDR3 spells CASNPRDSRETQYF. The CDR3, as DNA: TGTGCCAGCAACCCCCGGGACTCCCGAGAGACCCAGTACTTC.

This chain connects TRBV10-3 to TRBJ2-5, with 8 positions matching TRBD1. Germline lookup yields CDR1 ENHRY and CDR2 SYGVKD. Unmatched junction bases numbered 4, after V lost 10 bases and J lost 3 bases. This CDR3 spans 12 amino acids. CDR3 in amino acids: CATTGVEETQYF. DNA for the CDR3: TGTGCCACGACAGGGGTTGAAGAGACCCAGTACTTC.

This clonotype occurred a few times. The V and J genes are TRBV10-3 and TRBJ2-7, with a tentative D call TRBD2 (5 bases). Germline assignment: CDR1 ENHRY and CDR2 SYGVKD. V was shortened by 4 bases and J by 0 bases, with 10 bases between the two germline ends. This CDR3 contains 14 residues. The CDR3 here is CAISARDSSYEQYF. CDR3 DNA sequence: TGTGCCATCAGTGCACGGGATAGCTCCTACGAGCAGTACTTC.